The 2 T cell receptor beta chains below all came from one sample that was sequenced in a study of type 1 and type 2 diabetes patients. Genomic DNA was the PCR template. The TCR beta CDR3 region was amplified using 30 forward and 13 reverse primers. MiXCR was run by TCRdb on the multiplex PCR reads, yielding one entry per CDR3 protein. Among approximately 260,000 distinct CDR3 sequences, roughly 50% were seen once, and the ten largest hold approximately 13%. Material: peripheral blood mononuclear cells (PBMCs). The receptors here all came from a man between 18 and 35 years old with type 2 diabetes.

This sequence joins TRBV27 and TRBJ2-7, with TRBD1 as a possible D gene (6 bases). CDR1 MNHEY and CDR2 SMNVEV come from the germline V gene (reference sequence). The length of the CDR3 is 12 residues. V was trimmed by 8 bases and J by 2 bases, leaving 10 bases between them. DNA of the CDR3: TGTGCCAGCGGTCACAGGGCCTACGAGCAGTACTTC. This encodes CASGHRAYEQYF.

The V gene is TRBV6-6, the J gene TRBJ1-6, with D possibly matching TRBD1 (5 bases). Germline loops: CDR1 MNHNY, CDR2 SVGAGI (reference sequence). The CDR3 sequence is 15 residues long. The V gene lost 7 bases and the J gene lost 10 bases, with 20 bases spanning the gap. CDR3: CASNTGVLGGSPLHF. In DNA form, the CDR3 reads TGTGCCAGCAATACGGGTGTCCTCGGGGGGTCACCCCTCCACTTT.